This is a list of T cell receptor beta chains from one sample in a study of blood T cell repertoires in COVID-19. Libraries were prepared by immunoSEQ multiplex PCR; TCRdb keeps only in-frame clonotypes and omits some of them. The table records 100,000 to 150,000 clones, approximately 84% of them present only once. The sample comprised peripheral blood. The receptors derive from a woman older than 75 with acute or convalescent COVID-19. The CDR3 runs from the conserved cysteine through the conserved F or W. D genes are given only for firm matches. For some rows the clone size is stated as once, few or many, or as a class when expanded; others skip it.

j_call: TRBJ1-3
v_call: TRBV18
clone_size: .
d_call: TRBD1
cdr3_nt: TGTGCCAGCTCACCTCGACAGGGGAACGGAAACACCATATATTTT
cdr3_aa: CASSPRQGNGNTIYF

j_call: TRBJ2-5
v_call: TRBV6-5
clone_size: few
d_call: TRBD1
cdr3_nt: TGTGCCAGCAGGTCGGGACAGATTGAGACCCAGTACTTC
cdr3_aa: CASRSGQIETQYF

j_call: TRBJ2-3
v_call: TRBV4-1
clone_size: .
d_call: TRBD2
cdr3_nt: TGCGCCAGCAGCCAAGCTAGCGGGATCACAGATACGCAGTATTTT
cdr3_aa: CASSQASGITDTQYF

j_call: TRBJ2-7
v_call: TRBV14
clone_size: .
d_call: .
cdr3_nt: TGTGCCAGCAGCCAGAAGAGGGTCGAGGAGCAGTACTTC
cdr3_aa: CASSQKRVEEQYF

j_call: TRBJ2-7
v_call: TRBV13
clone_size: .
d_call: TRBD1
cdr3_nt: TGTGCCAGCAGAAACAGGGGGCGCGTTCACGAGCAGTACTTC
cdr3_aa: CASRNRGRVHEQYF

j_call: TRBJ1-2
v_call: TRBV15
clone_size: .
d_call: .
cdr3_nt: TGTGCCACCAGCCTTAACAGGGTCGGCTATGGCTACACCTTC
cdr3_aa: CATSLNRVGYGYTF

j_call: TRBJ1-2
v_call: TRBV12-3/TRBV12-4
clone_size: .
d_call: .
cdr3_nt: TGTGCCAGCAGCCAACAATCTAACTATGGCTACACCTTC
cdr3_aa: CASSQQSNYGYTF

j_call: TRBJ1-2
v_call: TRBV7-2
clone_size: .
d_call: .
cdr3_nt: TGTGCCAGCAGCTTAGGAGGGCTGGTTGGCTACACCTTC
cdr3_aa: CASSLGGLVGYTF

j_call: TRBJ2-7
v_call: TRBV7-7
clone_size: .
d_call: .
cdr3_nt: TGTGCCAGCAGCTCCTACCATGGGGCCCGGGAGCAGTACTTC
cdr3_aa: CASSSYHGAREQYF

j_call: TRBJ1-2
v_call: TRBV5-4
clone_size: few
d_call: .
cdr3_nt: TGTGCCAGCAGCCACCCAGACAGCTATGGCTACACCTTC
cdr3_aa: CASSHPDSYGYTF

j_call: TRBJ2-3
v_call: TRBV7-9
clone_size: .
d_call: TRBD1
cdr3_nt: TGTGCCAGCAGCTCCATGGACAGGGTTATTCGTAATCGGGCAGATACGCAGTATTTT
cdr3_aa: CASSSMDRVIRNRADTQYF

j_call: TRBJ2-1
v_call: TRBV5-4
clone_size: .
d_call: .
cdr3_nt: TGTGCCAGCAGCCCGGAGGGCAGATACAATGAGCAGTTCTTC
cdr3_aa: CASSPEGRYNEQFF

j_call: TRBJ2-5
v_call: TRBV7-6
clone_size: .
d_call: TRBD2
cdr3_nt: TGTGCCAGCAGCGCAATTGGGTTACGGCGGGAGGAGACCCAGTACTTC
cdr3_aa: CASSAIGLRREETQYF

j_call: TRBJ1-5
v_call: TRBV19
clone_size: .
d_call: .
cdr3_nt: TGTGCCAGTAGTATAGATGGCTCAGGGGCAAACAATCAGCCCCAGCATTTT
cdr3_aa: CASSIDGSGANNQPQHF

j_call: TRBJ1-2
v_call: TRBV30
clone_size: .
d_call: TRBD1
cdr3_nt: TGTGCCTGGAGTCCCCCGGACAGGGTTGGCTACACCTTC
cdr3_aa: CAWSPPDRVGYTF

j_call: TRBJ2-7
v_call: TRBV11-2
clone_size: few
d_call: TRBD1
cdr3_nt: TGTGCCAGCAGTTTGGACAGGGTAAAGGACGAGCAGTACTTC
cdr3_aa: CASSLDRVKDEQYF

j_call: TRBJ2-7
v_call: TRBV11-2
clone_size: .
d_call: .
cdr3_nt: TGTGCCAGCAGCTTCATGAGACAGTCCTACGAGCAGTACTTC
cdr3_aa: CASSFMRQSYEQYF

j_call: TRBJ1-2
v_call: TRBV19
clone_size: .
d_call: .
cdr3_nt: TGTGCCTCACAGGGTAACTATGGCTACACCTTC
cdr3_aa: CASQGNYGYTF

j_call: TRBJ2-3
v_call: TRBV3-1/TRBV3-2
clone_size: .
d_call: .
cdr3_nt: TGTGCCAGCAGCCACGGGCGGACTTCTAGCACAGATACGCAGTATTTT
cdr3_aa: CASSHGRTSSTDTQYF

j_call: TRBJ1-5
v_call: TRBV30
clone_size: .
d_call: TRBD1
cdr3_nt: TGTGCCTGGGGCGGGACAGGGTTTCAGCCCCAGCATTTT
cdr3_aa: CAWGGTGFQPQHF

j_call: TRBJ1-4
v_call: TRBV1
clone_size: .
d_call: .
cdr3_nt: TGCACCAGCAGCCCCCGCCAGCGGATAGGTGAAAAACTGTTTTTT
cdr3_aa: CTSSPRQRIGEKLFF

j_call: TRBJ2-1
v_call: TRBV3-1/TRBV3-2
clone_size: .
d_call: .
cdr3_nt: TGTGCCAGCAGCCTAGGAGGGCGGTCCGAGTTCTTC
cdr3_aa: CASSLGGRSEFF

j_call: TRBJ1-4
v_call: TRBV29-1
clone_size: .
d_call: TRBD1
cdr3_nt: TGCAGCGCTGGGACAGGGAATGAAAAACTGTTTTTT
cdr3_aa: CSAGTGNEKLFF

j_call: TRBJ2-7
v_call: TRBV6-5
clone_size: .
d_call: TRBD2
cdr3_nt: TGTGCCAGCAGTTACGCGGGGGGCTCCAACACCTACGAGCAGTACTTC
cdr3_aa: CASSYAGGSNTYEQYF

j_call: TRBJ1-4
v_call: TRBV6-5
clone_size: .
d_call: TRBD1
cdr3_nt: TGTGCCAGCAGTTACTTCAGGGGGCGGAGTGAAAAACTGTTTTTT
cdr3_aa: CASSYFRGRSEKLFF

j_call: TRBJ1-5
v_call: TRBV5-1
clone_size: .
d_call: TRBD1
cdr3_nt: TGCGCCAGCAGCTTGGTGCCCTCAACAGGGGAGCAGCCCCAGCATTTT
cdr3_aa: CASSLVPSTGEQPQHF

j_call: TRBJ1-4
v_call: TRBV27
clone_size: .
d_call: TRBD1
cdr3_nt: TGTGCCAGCAGTCCTAGCCGGGGACAGCGGCTGTTTTTT
cdr3_aa: CASSPSRGQRLFF

j_call: TRBJ2-1
v_call: TRBV6-5
clone_size: few
d_call: .
cdr3_nt: TGTGCCAGCAGTTCCCAGGGAATCTCTGGTGAGTTCTTC
cdr3_aa: CASSSQGISGEFF

j_call: TRBJ2-2
v_call: TRBV3-1/TRBV3-2
clone_size: many
d_call: TRBD2
cdr3_nt: TGTGCCAGCAGCCAAGAAGGTCTAGCGGGGATCACCGGGGAGCTGTTTTTT
cdr3_aa: CASSQEGLAGITGELFF

j_call: TRBJ2-7
v_call: TRBV9
clone_size: .
d_call: TRBD2
cdr3_nt: TGTGCCAGCAGCCCTCGCGGGGGGGCCTTTCCCTACGAGCAGTACTTC
cdr3_aa: CASSPRGGAFPYEQYF

j_call: TRBJ2-1
v_call: TRBV11-2
clone_size: once
d_call: TRBD2
cdr3_nt: TGTGCCAGCAGCTCCATGGGGACTAGCTTGGAGTTCTTC
cdr3_aa: CASSSMGTSLEFF

j_call: TRBJ2-1
v_call: TRBV27
clone_size: .
d_call: .
cdr3_nt: TGTGCCAGCAGTTTAAGCTCCGGACAGTTATACAATGAGCAGTTCTTC
cdr3_aa: CASSLSSGQLYNEQFF

j_call: TRBJ1-5
v_call: TRBV7-2
clone_size: .
d_call: TRBD1
cdr3_nt: TGTGCCAGCAGCAAGGACAGGGGAGATCAGCCCCAGCATTTT
cdr3_aa: CASSKDRGDQPQHF

j_call: TRBJ1-2
v_call: TRBV5-4
clone_size: .
d_call: TRBD1
cdr3_nt: TGTGCCAGCAGCGATGGACCCGACAGGGATGATGGCTACACCTTC
cdr3_aa: CASSDGPDRDDGYTF

j_call: TRBJ1-1
v_call: TRBV30
clone_size: .
d_call: TRBD1
cdr3_nt: TGTGCCTGGGCCTGGGACAGGGATACTGAAGCTTTCTTT
cdr3_aa: CAWAWDRDTEAFF

j_call: TRBJ1-2
v_call: TRBV5-1
clone_size: .
d_call: TRBD1
cdr3_nt: TGCGCCAGCAAACTACAGGGGTCCCCTAACTATGGCTACACCTTC
cdr3_aa: CASKLQGSPNYGYTF

j_call: TRBJ2-3
v_call: TRBV13
clone_size: .
d_call: .
cdr3_nt: TGTGCCAGCAGCTTAGCTCGTTCAGATACGCAGTATTTT
cdr3_aa: CASSLARSDTQYF

j_call: TRBJ2-1
v_call: TRBV7-2
clone_size: .
d_call: .
cdr3_nt: TGTGCCAGCAGCTTCTATGAGCAGTTCTTC
cdr3_aa: CASSFYEQFF

j_call: TRBJ1-4
v_call: TRBV9
clone_size: .
d_call: TRBD1
cdr3_nt: TGTGCCAGCAGCCCAGCAGGGGGCGTTTATGAAAAACTGTTTTTT
cdr3_aa: CASSPAGGVYEKLFF

j_call: TRBJ2-3
v_call: TRBV7-2
clone_size: .
d_call: .
cdr3_nt: TGTGCCAGCAGCTTAAGGCAGGGTTACGCAGATACGCAGTATTTT
cdr3_aa: CASSLRQGYADTQYF

j_call: TRBJ1-1
v_call: TRBV9
clone_size: .
d_call: .
cdr3_nt: TGTGCCAGCAGCCAAATAAAGAGCAGGGGAGTCAGCACTGAAGCTTTCTTT
cdr3_aa: CASSQIKSRGVSTEAFF

j_call: TRBJ1-1
v_call: TRBV7-2
clone_size: .
d_call: TRBD1
cdr3_nt: TGTGCCAGCAATACAGGGGGGAACACTGAAGCTTTCTTT
cdr3_aa: CASNTGGNTEAFF

j_call: TRBJ1-5
v_call: TRBV6-2/TRBV6-3
clone_size: .
d_call: .
cdr3_nt: TGTGCCAGCAGTTACAAGGGGGTTGGAAATCAGCCCCAGCATTTT
cdr3_aa: CASSYKGVGNQPQHF

j_call: TRBJ1-4
v_call: TRBV18
clone_size: few
d_call: TRBD1
cdr3_nt: TGTGCCAGCTCACCGGACGTCAGGGGGACTAATGAAAAACTGTTTTTT
cdr3_aa: CASSPDVRGTNEKLFF

j_call: TRBJ1-1
v_call: TRBV6-6
clone_size: .
d_call: TRBD1
cdr3_nt: TGTGCCAGCAGTCGACAGGGTGTGGGAACTGAAGCTTTCTTT
cdr3_aa: CASSRQGVGTEAFF